This T cell receptor (beta chain) was captured in a study of T-cell memory formation after mild COVID-19. Whole-study context: TCR clusters mostly belonged to single donors. Study-level results: Several responding clones turned up in pre-infection memory, indicating that cross-reactive memory may have taken part. Clones that contracted from day 15 to 85 were balanced CD4/CD8, while later expanders leaned CD4+.

The CDR3 spans 12 residues. J gave up 8 bases and V 2 bases, and 0 bases lay outside the gene matches. The germline V gene has CDR1 SGHTA and CDR2 FQGTGA. It was 5'RACE with constant-segment primers that produced the TCR alpha and TCR beta cDNA libraries, which carried sample barcodes and UMIs. Each CDR3 protein is one row after TCRdb ran MiXCR on the 5' RACE reads. The repertoire holds about 170,000 distinct CDR3 sequences, with around 13% as singletons. This clonotype has at least ten counts. Antigen: not known. The chain uses TRBV7-3 and TRBJ2-1; 7 nucleotides line up with TRBD2. Sequenced sample: PBMCs or a T cell subset sorted from them (not recorded which). This clonotype was sampled from a man between 18 and 29 years old who had mild COVID-19 (a few samples of this study predate the infection). Cell type and time point are not known. The CDR3, as DNA: TGTGCCAGCAGCTTAGGGGGGGATGAGCAGTTCTTC. This sequence encodes CASSLGGDEQFF.